The 9 T cell receptor beta chains reported below all come from one sample, sequenced in a study of technical replicates of blood from a handful of donors. Profiled with immunoSEQ multiplex PCR; TCRdb holds only in-frame clones, not every one. The data show about 80,000 clones, roughly nine tenths seen once. Sequenced: T cells isolated from PBMCs. These receptors came from a human donor in good health.

The CDR3 bases are TGTGCCAGCAGCTCCGGACAGGGGGCGCGTCTCACTGAAGCTTTCTTT. Protein product: CASSSGQGARLTEAFF. This chain uses TRBV5-4 with TRBJ1-1; 11 nucleotides line up with TRBD1. The CDR3 is 16 residues long. Losses at the gene ends were 3 bases for V and 4 bases for J; bases not matched to a gene: 8. In germline, CDR1 is SGHNT, CDR2 YYREEE (reference sequence). Full variable domain (missing parts from reference TRBV5-4 and TRBJ1-1): ETGVTQSPTHLIKTRGQQVTLRCSSQSGHNTVSWYQQALGQGPQFIFQYYREEENGRGNFPPRFSGLQFPNYSSELNVNALELDDSALYLCASSSGQGARLTEAFFGQGTRLTVV.

CDR3 nucleotides: TGCGCCAGCAGCCAAGGTGTGAGACAGGGGGCGGGTGGCTACACCTTC. This sequence encodes CASSQGVRQGAGGYTF. The chain has TRBV4-3 and TRBJ1-2, with TRBD1 identical over 10 bases. V gave up 1 base and J gave up 7 bases; unmatched junction bases: 9. The CDR3 is 16 amino acids. Germline V gene lookup returns CDR1 LGHNA and CDR2 YSLEER.

This clone was counted once. The V call is TRBV5-4, the J call TRBJ2-3, with D perhaps matching TRBD1 (6 bases). CDR1 and CDR2 from the germline V gene are SGHNT and YYREEE (reference sequence). Trimming removed 4 bases at V and 0 bases at J, with 15 bases between. This CDR3 contains 16 residues. The CDR3 coding sequence is TGTGCCAGCAGCAGTAGGACAGCCATTAGCACAGATACGCAGTATTTT. Amino acid sequence: CASSSRTAISTDTQYF.

V gene TRBV7-2 combines with J gene TRBJ2-3; D unresolved. V lost 1 base to trimming and J lost 4 bases, with 6 bases between them. Germline-derived CDR1 and CDR2 are SGHTA and FQGNSA. The CDR3 is 13 residues long. CDR3 protein: CASSLDPSDTQYF. CDR3 in DNA: TGTGCCAGCAGCTTAGATCCCTCAGATACGCAGTATTTT.

The rearrangement uses TRBV27 and TRBJ2-5; tentatively, D is TRBD2 (5 bases). Per the germline V gene, CDR1 is MNHEY and CDR2 is SMNVEV (reference sequence). CDR3 length: 14 residues. Trimming removed 5 bases from V and 5 bases from J, with 15 bases in between. CDR3 DNA: TGTGCCAGCAGTCCTACTAGTGGCTCGGAGACCCAGTACTTC. Residues: CASSPTSGSETQYF.

The genes are TRBV29-1 and TRBJ2-5, with TRBD1 identical over 10 bases. The germline V gene encodes CDR1 SQVTM and CDR2 ANQGSEA. There are 15 residues in the CDR3. The V segment lost 5 bases and the J segment 3 bases; nucleotides outside the gene matches: 9. CDR3 region: CSVSGTGVYEETQYF. In DNA form, the CDR3 reads TGCAGCGTTTCCGGGACAGGGGTATACGAAGAGACCCAGTACTTC.

J is TRBJ1-5 and V is TRBV19; 7 nucleotides agree with TRBD1. The length of the CDR3 is 13 residues. V was pared by 7 bases and J by 7 bases, with 7 bases of the junction left unmatched. Germline values: CDR1 LNHDA, CDR2 SQIVND (reference sequence). CDR3 amino acids: CASKEGGGQPQHF. The CDR3 DNA follows: TGTGCCAGTAAGGAAGGGGGCGGGCAGCCCCAGCATTTT.

V and J are TRBV5-6 and TRBJ1-2, with unresolved D. Per germline, CDR1 SGHDT and CDR2 YYEEEE. The CDR3 has 13 residues. V was trimmed by 0 bases and J by 2 bases, leaving 5 bases between them. Here the CDR3 reads CASSLDGNYGYTF. CDR3 bases: TGTGCCAGCAGCTTGGACGGGAACTATGGCTACACCTTC.

The J gene is TRBJ2-7, the V gene TRBV7-6, with TRBD2 matching over 7 bases. The CDR3 length is 15 residues. V lost 1 base and J lost 2; bases outside the gene matches: 5. Germline CDR1 and CDR2: SGHVS and FNYEAQ. The DNA of the CDR3 is TGTGCCAGCAGCTTAGTTACTAGCGCGCCCTACGAGCAGTACTTC. Protein sequence: CASSLVTSAPYEQYF.